The T cell receptor (beta chain) under discussion was sequenced for a study of tissue T cells after allogeneic stem cell transplantation (dated by TCRdb to about 2022). Notes on the research overall: Seven adult allo-HCT recipients with steroid-refractory GVHD were prospectively enrolled in a research-autopsy study over an approximately 3-year period. All GVHD patients had gastrointestinal GVHD and received several lines of GVHD-directed therapy; several also had skin involvement. The study profiled TCR beta repertoires across many tissues from research autopsies of patients with and without GVHD, plus mouse models of GVHD. The human arm was a prospective observational study without blinding or randomization. Grafts from donors were received by all GVHD patients, with four grafts being unmodified and three being CD34-selected to deplete T cells. Pre-transplant PBMCs, which were of recipient origin, were available from about 5 GVHD patients. For viably preserved blood and marrow, CD3+ T cells were flow-sorted when cell numbers allowed; smaller samples underwent direct DNA extraction. On the study overall, not on this receptor specifically: Which tissue TCRs were alloreactive or antigen-specific was not determined in the study, and some of the clones might have been host cells that persisted. Only a few T cell clones appeared in more than one patient, yet motif-based clustering showed tissue-specific repertoire signatures that were shared between patients. In both patients and mice, T cells from blood and spleen covered only a limited part of the TCR repertoire found in tissues. Within patients, how anatomically similar tissues were was a major factor shaping TCR repertoire composition, regardless of disease or transplant status. A small and clinically heterogeneous patient cohort was studied, and sampling depth was acknowledged as a limitation.

The library was generated by the immunoSEQ multiplex PCR assay. TCRbeta CDR3 sequencing was performed at survey depth by Adaptive Biotechnologies, and CDR3 sequences, V/J genes, productive frequency and template counts were reported. Amplification of TCR beta CDR3 regions was performed from genomic DNA rather than from RNA. From the authors' description of their analysis: Jensen-Shannon divergence was used to quantify pairwise repertoire overlap between tissues, with a value of 1 meaning complete divergence and a value of 0 meaning identical repertoires. Tissues were clustered by single-linkage agglomerative hierarchical clustering of pairwise JSD values and displayed as dendrograms. All patient samples were analyzed with GLIPH2 using simulation_depth 1000, kmer_min_depth 3 and cdr3_length_cutoff 8, and only groups containing more than two unique CDR3s were kept. A standardized tissue-overlap score was generated by extrapolating Jaccard GLIPH-group overlap across patients to a standard repertoire size of 1000 clones. To look at how diversity was associated with clinical or experimental variables, linear mixed-effect models were used, with tissue treated as a fixed effect and individual treated as a random effect. TCRdb retrieved this table from immuneACCESS and kept in-frame rearrangements only. Not all clones are present; in checked studies, unresolved V genes account for under half, and no reason is known for the remainder. V and J calls and clone size follow that table, whereas D and trimming were derived from the DNA. In all, the sample holds approximately 45,000 clones, and around 90% of those were seen once. The top ten clonotypes cover about 4% of the sample.

CDR1 LNHDA and CDR2 SQIVND are derived from the germline V gene (reference sequence). Taken from cysteine to phenylalanine, the CDR3 has 15 residues. CDR3 DNA only is kept here, 45 bases in frame from base 1. The germline ends are 14 bases apart after V is trimmed by 5 bases and J by 1 base. Of note for this clone: Which antigen it targets is not known. No per-base quality is available; no much larger clone lies one base away.

This specimen's time point label, per the study, means: recipient (host-origin) PBMCs collected before allo-HCT. The material was blood, obtained before transplantation. This TCR derives from a woman aged 35 to 70 who later had graft-versus-host disease after an allogeneic stem cell transplant. The chain joins TRBV19 to TRBJ1-1; the D region possibly corresponds to TRBD1 (5 bases align). CDR3 region: CASSGTRQPNTEAFF. The DNA sequence follows: TGTGCCAGTAGTGGGACTCGACAGCCGAACACTGAAGCTTTCTTT. Extended through the reference TRBV19 and TRBJ1-1 proteins, this CDR3 yields the full variable domain: DGGITQSPKYLFRKEGQNVTLSCEQNLNHDAMYWYRQDPGQGLRLIYYSQIVNDFQKGDIAEGYSVSREKKESFPLTVTSAQKNPTAFYLCASSGTRQPNTEAFFGQGTRLTVV.